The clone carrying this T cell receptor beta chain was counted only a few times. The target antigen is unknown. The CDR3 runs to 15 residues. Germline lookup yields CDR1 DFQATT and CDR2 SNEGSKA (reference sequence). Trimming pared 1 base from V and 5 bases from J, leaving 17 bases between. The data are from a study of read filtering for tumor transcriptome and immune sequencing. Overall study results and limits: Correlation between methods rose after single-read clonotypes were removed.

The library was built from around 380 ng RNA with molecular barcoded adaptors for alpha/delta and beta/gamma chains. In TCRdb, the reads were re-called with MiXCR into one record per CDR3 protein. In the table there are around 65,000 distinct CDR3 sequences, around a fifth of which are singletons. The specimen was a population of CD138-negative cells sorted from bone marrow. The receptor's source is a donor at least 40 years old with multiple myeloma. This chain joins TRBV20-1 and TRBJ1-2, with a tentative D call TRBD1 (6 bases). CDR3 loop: CSARGQAASWYGYTF. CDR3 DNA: TGCAGTGCTAGAGGACAGGCTGCGAGTTGGTATGGCTACACCTTC.